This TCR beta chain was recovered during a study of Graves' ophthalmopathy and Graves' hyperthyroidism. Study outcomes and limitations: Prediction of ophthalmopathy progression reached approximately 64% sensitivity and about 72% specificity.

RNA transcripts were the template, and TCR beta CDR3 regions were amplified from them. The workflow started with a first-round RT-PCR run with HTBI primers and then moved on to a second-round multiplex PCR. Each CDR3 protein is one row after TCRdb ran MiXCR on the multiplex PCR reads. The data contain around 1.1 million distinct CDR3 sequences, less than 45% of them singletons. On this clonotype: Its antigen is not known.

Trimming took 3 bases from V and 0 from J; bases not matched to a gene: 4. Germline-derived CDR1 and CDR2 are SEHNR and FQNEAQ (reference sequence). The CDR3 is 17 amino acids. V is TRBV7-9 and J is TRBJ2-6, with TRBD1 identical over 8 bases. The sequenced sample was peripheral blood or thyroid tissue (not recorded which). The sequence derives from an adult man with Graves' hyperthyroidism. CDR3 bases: TGTGCCAGCAGCTTTGGGACAGGCGACTCTGGGGCCAACGTCCTGACTTTC. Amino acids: CASSFGTGDSGANVLTF.